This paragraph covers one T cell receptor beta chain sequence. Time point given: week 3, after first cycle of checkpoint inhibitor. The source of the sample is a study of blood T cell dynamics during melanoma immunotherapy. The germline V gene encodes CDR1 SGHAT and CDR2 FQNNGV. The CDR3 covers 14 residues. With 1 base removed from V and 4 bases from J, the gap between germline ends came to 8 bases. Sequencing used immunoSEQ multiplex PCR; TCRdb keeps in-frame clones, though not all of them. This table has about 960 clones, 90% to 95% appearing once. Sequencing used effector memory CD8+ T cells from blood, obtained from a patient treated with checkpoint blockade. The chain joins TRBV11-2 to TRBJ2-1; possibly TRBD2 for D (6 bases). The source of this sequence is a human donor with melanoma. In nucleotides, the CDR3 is TGTGCCAGCAGCTTAGCGGGAGTGTACAATGAGCAGTTCTTC. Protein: CASSLAGVYNEQFF.